This paragraph covers one T cell receptor beta chain sequence. Sequencing was performed with immunoSEQ multiplex PCR; in TCRdb, only in-frame clones are kept and a portion is missing. Here the sample spans about 85,000 clones, 86% being singletons. These data belong to a study of T cell responses to AZD1222 COVID-19 vaccine. CDR1 is MDHEN and CDR2 is SYDVKM in the germline V gene. The CDR3 loop spans 14 amino acids. Trimming cost V 5 bases and J 0 bases, with 8 bases left between them. The sequence derives from an adult in good health. The input for sequencing was peripheral blood, taken on day 0 of AZD1222 vaccination. This chain uses TRBV28 with TRBJ1-5; the D is unclear. CDR3 nucleotide sequence: TGTGCCAGCAGTCCCCTTTATAGCAATCAGCCCCAGCATTTT. Protein sequence: CASSPLYSNQPQHF.